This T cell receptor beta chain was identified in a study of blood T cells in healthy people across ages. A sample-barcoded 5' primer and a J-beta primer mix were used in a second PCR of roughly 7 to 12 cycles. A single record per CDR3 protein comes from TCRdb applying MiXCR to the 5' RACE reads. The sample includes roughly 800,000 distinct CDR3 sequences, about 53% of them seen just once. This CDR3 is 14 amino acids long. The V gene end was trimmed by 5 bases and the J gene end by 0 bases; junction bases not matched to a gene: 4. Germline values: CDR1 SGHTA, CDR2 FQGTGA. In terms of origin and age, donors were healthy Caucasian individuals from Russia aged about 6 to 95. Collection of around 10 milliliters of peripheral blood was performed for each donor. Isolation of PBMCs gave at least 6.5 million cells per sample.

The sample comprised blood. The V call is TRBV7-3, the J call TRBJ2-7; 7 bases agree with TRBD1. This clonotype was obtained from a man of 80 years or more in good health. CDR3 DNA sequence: TGTGCCAGCAGCCCAACAGGGGCCTCCTACGAGCAGTACTTC. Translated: CASSPTGASYEQYF.